These 26 T cell receptor beta chains originate from one sample sequenced in a study of CXCR3-negative and CXCR3-positive naive CD8 T cells. The TRB cDNA libraries were prepared by 5' RACE with UMI labels. One entry per CDR3 protein, without DNA, is what TCRdb gives after re-calling the 5' RACE reads. The sample spans 84,000 or so distinct CDR3 sequences; the ten largest clones claim around 1.4%. Sequencing was carried out using naive CXCR3- CD8+ T cells from blood. As to subset: CD45RO-CCR7+CD27+CD95- naive CD8+ T cells lacking CXCR3 (TNR3-). The origin of the receptors is a human donor in good health. Some clones in this sample may be carry-over from other donors' samples.

V is TRBV28 and J is TRBJ2-7; absent DNA, TCRdb's TRBD1 call cannot be checked. The CDR3 loop spans 15 amino acids. Germline values: CDR1 MDHEN, CDR2 SYDVKM. The CDR3: CASSSGQGAFYEQYF.

The chain uses TRBV20-1 and TRBJ2-7. From germline, CDR1 is DFQATT and CDR2 SNEGSKA (reference sequence). The CDR3 runs 13 residues. The CDR3 sequence: CSARDQSSYEQYF.

V and J are TRBV5-1 and TRBJ1-1; the TRBD1 assignment by TCRdb is unverifiable without DNA. The CDR3 consists of 16 residues. CDR1 is SGHRS, CDR2 YFSETQ, per germline. The CDR3 loop reads CASSLSRELGNTEAFF. Combining the CDR3 with reference TRBV5-1 and TRBJ1-1 gives the whole variable domain KAGVTQTPRYLIKTRGQQVTLSCSPISGHRSVSWYQQTPGQGLQFLFEYFSETQRNKGNFPGRFSGRQFSNSRSEMNVSTLELGDSALYLCASSLSRELGNTEAFFGQGTRLTVV.

The chain links TRBV29-1 to TRBJ2-2. The V gene's germline CDR1 is SQVTM and CDR2 ANQGSEA. The CDR3 runs 12 residues. The CDR3 here is CSVGRNTGELFF.

The CDR3 sequence is CASSLTGDISYEQYF. The V gene is TRBV12-3 or TRBV12-4, the J gene TRBJ2-7; lacking DNA, the TRBD1 call made by TCRdb goes unchecked. This CDR3 contains 15 residues.

The chain links TRBV7-6 to TRBJ1-1; no DNA is available, so the TRBD1 call from TCRdb remains unchecked. Germline values: CDR1 SGHVS, CDR2 FNYEAQ. There are 15 residues in the CDR3. CDR3 residues: CASSILDRGGTEAFF.

V is TRBV13 and J is TRBJ1-1; there is no DNA to check the TCRdb D call of TRBD1. Germline CDR1 reads PRHDT; CDR2 reads FYEKMQ (reference sequence). The CDR3 has 16 residues. The CDR3 loop is CASSVGTGRPGTEAFF.

The chain's CDR3 is CSASRLADRTDTQYF. The V and J genes are TRBV20-1 and TRBJ2-3; TCRdb calls TRBD2, which cannot be checked without DNA. Germline V gives CDR1 DFQATT, CDR2 SNEGSKA (reference sequence). The length of the CDR3 is 15 residues.

J is TRBJ2-4 and V is TRBV12-3 or TRBV12-4; the TRBD1 assignment by TCRdb is unverifiable without DNA. The CDR3 runs 18 residues. The chain's CDR3 is CASSASGTAKRAKNIQYF.

The chain couples TRBV7-2 to TRBJ1-2. Germline V lookup: CDR1 SGHTA, CDR2 FQGNSA. The CDR3 is 16 residues long. CDR3 in amino acids: CASSLPPSGVYYGYTF.

CDR3 loop: CSVGLGAGTEAFF. V gene TRBV29-1 combines with J gene TRBJ1-1; no DNA is available, so the TRBD1 call from TCRdb remains unchecked. CDR3 length equals 13 residues. Germline-derived CDR1 and CDR2 are SQVTM and ANQGSEA.

The chain employs TRBV5-6 and TRBJ2-5. Germline V gene sequence: CDR1 SGHDT, CDR2 YYEEEE. There are 15 residues in the CDR3. The CDR3 sequence: CASSWSVAGQETQCF.

The chain carries TRBV7-9 and TRBJ1-1; TCRdb's D gene call, TRBD1, goes unchecked for lack of DNA. Looked up from germline, CDR1 is SEHNR and CDR2 is FQNEAQ (reference sequence). The CDR3 runs 17 residues. CDR3 in amino acids: CASSPPPGQGTNTEAFF. The variable domain in full, completed from reference TRBV7-9 and TRBJ1-1, reads DTGVSQNPRHKITKRGQNVTFRCDPISEHNRLYWYRQTLGQGPEFLTYFQNEAQLEKSRLLSDRFSAERPKGSFSTLEIQRTEQGDSAMYLCASSPPPGQGTNTEAFFGQGTRLTVV.

V is TRBV28 and J is TRBJ2-7; TCRdb returns TRBD2, unconfirmable since there is no DNA. Germline loops: CDR1 MDHEN, CDR2 SYDVKM. This CDR3 spans 15 amino acids. CDR3: CASSFRGGLAYEQYF.

The V gene is TRBV3-1, the J gene TRBJ2-7; TCRdb gives TRBD1 as the D gene, but with no DNA this cannot be confirmed. CDR1 LGHDT and CDR2 YNNKEL come from the germline V gene (reference sequence). The CDR3 length is 13 residues. The CDR3 reads CASSQVDSYEQYF.

This chain connects TRBV29-1 to TRBJ2-7; the D gene TCRdb calls, TRBD1, cannot be checked with no DNA. The V gene's germline CDR1 is SQVTM and CDR2 ANQGSEA. The CDR3 covers 15 residues. The CDR3 here is CSVEDLGQGAYEQYF.

This chain uses TRBV18 with TRBJ2-1; TCRdb selects TRBD2, and the lack of DNA leaves this call unchecked. Germline values: CDR1 KGHSH, CDR2 LQKENI. The CDR3 totals 14 residues. This CDR3 reads CASSSMGDYDEQFF.

The rearrangement joins TRBV7-2 to TRBJ2-3; TCRdb's D call, TRBD1, is unchecked because there is no DNA. The CDR3 length is 15 residues. The V gene's germline CDR1 is SGHTA and CDR2 FQGNSA. This chain's CDR3 is CASSLDGGSTDTQYF. Combining the CDR3 with reference TRBV7-2 and TRBJ2-3 gives the whole variable domain GAGVSQSPSNKVTEKGKDVELRCDPISGHTALYWYRQSLGQGLEFLIYFQGNSAPDKSGLPSDRFSAERTGGSVSTLTIQRTQQEDSAVYLCASSLDGGSTDTQYFGPGTRLTVL.

The V call is TRBV20-1, the J call TRBJ2-1; the D call from TCRdb, TRBD2, cannot be confirmed without DNA. CDR1 DFQATT and CDR2 SNEGSKA come from the germline V gene (reference sequence). This CDR3 contains 16 residues. This CDR3 reads CSASPEGPSSYNEQLF.

The V gene is TRBV28, the J gene TRBJ1-2. Germline values: CDR1 MDHEN, CDR2 SYDVKM. The CDR3 is 13 residues long. CDR3 sequence reads: CASSPEQSYGYTF.

This sequence joins TRBV20-1 and TRBJ2-1; TCRdb proposes TRBD1, but this gene call is untestable without DNA. This CDR3 is built from 14 residues. In germline, CDR1 is DFQATT, CDR2 SNEGSKA (reference sequence). The CDR3 spells CSARPDRGRDEQFF.

This chain connects TRBV9 to TRBJ2-7; TCRdb gives TRBD2 as the D gene, but with no DNA this cannot be confirmed. Germline values: CDR1 SGDLS, CDR2 YYNGEE. This CDR3 region has 16 residues. The chain's CDR3 is CASSADGSLLRDEQYF. The whole variable domain, filled in from reference TRBV9 and TRBJ2-7, reads DSGVTQTPKHLITATGQRVTLRCSPRSGDLSVYWYQQSLDQGLQFLIQYYNGEERAKGNILERFSAQQFPDLHSELNLSSLELGDSALYFCASSADGSLLRDEQYFGPGTRLTVT.

This sequence joins TRBV28 and TRBJ2-5. Germline CDR1 reads MDHEN; CDR2 reads SYDVKM. This CDR3 contains 13 residues. The CDR3 loop is CASSSYSQETQYF.

The chain links TRBV6-6 to TRBJ1-2. The CDR3 sequence is 16 residues long. Per germline, CDR1 MNHNY and CDR2 SVGAGI (reference sequence). The CDR3 spells CASSYTSGLPNYGYTF.

V and J are TRBV20-1 and TRBJ2-3. There are 14 residues in the CDR3. Germline CDR1 DFQATT, CDR2 SNEGSKA (reference sequence). The CDR3 loop reads CSALELKTTDTQYF.

The chain recombines TRBV24-1 with TRBJ2-5; TCRdb indicates TRBD1, and absent DNA this call remains unverified. This CDR3 region has 12 residues. Germline-derived CDR1 and CDR2 are KGHDR and SFDVKD. This chain's CDR3 is CATSDPGETQYF.